Each of the 17 T cell receptor beta chains below was sequenced from the same sample in a study of shared clonotypes between healthy human individuals. The data were produced by immunoSEQ multiplex PCR, yet TCRdb's version contains in-frame clones alone and is incomplete. This table has about half a million clones, more than 65% appearing once. Specimen: PBMCs. The receptors originated from a woman in her thirties or forties in good health. Some clones in this sample may be carry-over from other donors' samples.

This clone was seen once. The chain is built from TRBV18 and TRBJ2-7, with 7 bases fitting TRBD2. Germline values: CDR1 KGHSH, CDR2 LQKENI. There are 16 residues in the CDR3. V lost 5 bases and J lost 4; bases outside the gene matches: 14. CDR3 sequence reads: CASSAGDLAVRYEQYF. The CDR3 coding sequence is TGTGCCAGCTCAGCGGGGGACCTAGCTGTACGATACGAGCAGTACTTC.

The rearrangement joins TRBV18 to TRBJ1-2; 8 nucleotides match TRBD1. The CDR3 is made up of 16 amino acids. V gave up 2 bases and J gave up 6 bases; unmatched junction bases: 11. CDR1 is KGHSH, CDR2 LQKENI, per germline. For the CDR3, the DNA is TGTGCCAGCTCACCAAAAAAACCAGACAGGGGAGATGGCTACACCTTC. It yields the protein CASSPKKPDRGDGYTF.

This clone was observed once. The V and J genes are TRBV5-1 and TRBJ1-1; D is uncertain. Between the trimmed V and J ends, which lost 0 bases and 7 bases, there was a span of 10 bases. CDR1 is SGHRS and CDR2 is YFSETQ in the germline V gene. The CDR3 runs to 13 residues. The CDR3 here is CASSLAPDSEAFF. In DNA form, the CDR3 reads TGCGCCAGCAGCTTGGCCCCAGATAGTGAAGCTTTCTTT.

Comments on this clone: A far larger clone is a single base away, which makes a read error likely. This chain links TRBV7-3 with TRBJ2-2; 7 positions agree with TRBD1. Trimming took 4 bases from V and 4 from J; bases not matched to a gene: 9. The germline CDR1 and CDR2 sequences are SGHTA and FQGTGA. The CDR3 runs 16 residues. CDR3 residues: CASSSTGFAPTGELFF. The DNA for the CDR3 is TGTGCCAGCAGCTCGACAGGGTTTGCACCCACCGGGGAGCTGTTTTTT.

A word on this clone: Just one base apart from a much larger clone, this may be a read error. The genes are TRBV7-3 and TRBJ2-1; tentatively, D is TRBD2 (6 bases). The V gene's germline CDR1 is SGHTA and CDR2 FQGTGA. This CDR3 has 14 amino acids. CDR3: CVSSLSGPSAEQFF. For the CDR3, the DNA is TGTGTCAGCAGCTTAAGCGGGCCCTCTGCTGAGCAGTTCTTC.

The gene calls are TRBV5-1 and TRBJ2-3, with TRBD2 matching 7 bases. Germline CDR1 reads SGHRS; CDR2 reads YFSETQ. V lost 0 bases to trimming and J lost 2 bases; unmatched junction nucleotides: 6. The CDR3 is 16 residues long. CDR3: CASSLATGTNTDTQYF. The CDR3 DNA reads TGCGCCAGCAGCTTGGCTACCGGGACTAACACAGATACGCAGTATTTT.

The gene calls are TRBV5-1 and TRBJ2-5; TRBD1 matches 10 bases. Trimming took 0 bases from V and 9 from J; bases not matched to a gene: 8. This CDR3 spans 15 amino acids. Germline lookup yields CDR1 SGHRS and CDR2 YFSETQ. The DNA of the CDR3 is TGCGCCAGCAGCTTGGTGCCGGGACAGGGGAAGGCCCAGTACTTC. It translates to CASSLVPGQGKAQYF. Together with reference TRBV5-1 and TRBJ2-5, the CDR3 gives the full variable domain: KAGVTQTPRYLIKTRGQQVTLSCSPISGHRSVSWYQQTPGQGLQFLFEYFSETQRNKGNFPGRFSGRQFSNSRSEMNVSTLELGDSALYLCASSLVPGQGKAQYFGPGTRLLVL.

V gene TRBV18 combines with J gene TRBJ1-1, with D uncertain. V lost 3 bases to trimming and J lost 3 bases, with 11 bases between them. This CDR3 is built from 14 residues. Germline V gene sequence: CDR1 KGHSH, CDR2 LQKENI. CDR3 coding DNA: TGTGCCAGCTCACCCAACTGGAGGGACACTGAAGCTTTCTTT. Translated: CASSPNWRDTEAFF.

Of note for this clone: A far more abundant clone sits one base away, making this likely a read error. The sample carries other DNA sequences with the same CDR3. The chain is built from TRBV6-5 and TRBJ1-2; possible D gene TRBD1, 6 bases. CDR1 MNHEY and CDR2 SVGAGI come from the germline V gene. The CDR3 runs to 12 residues. The CDR3 DNA reads as TGTGCCAGTGCTACGGGCGTTGGGGGCTACACCTTT. It yields the protein CASATGVGGYTF.

This chain connects TRBV30 to TRBJ2-6; tentatively, D is TRBD1 (7 bases). V shed 8 bases and J shed 0 bases, with 20 bases lying between them. This CDR3 has 17 amino acids. The germline V gene encodes CDR1 GTSNPN and CDR2 SVGIG (reference sequence). CDR3: CAPPIQGRSSGANVLTF. CDR3 in DNA: TGTGCCCCGCCAATACAGGGGAGGTCCTCTGGGGCCAACGTCCTGACTTTC. The full variable domain, in which reference TRBV30 and TRBJ2-6 provide the parts outside the CDR3, is SQTIHQWPATLVQPVGSPLSLECTVEGTSNPNLYWYRQAAGRGLQLLFYSVGIGQISSEVPQNLSASRPQDRQFILSSKKLLLSDSGFYLCAPPIQGRSSGANVLTFGAGSRLTVL.

Worth noting for this clone: A far larger clone is only one base removed, so a read error is likely. The chain employs TRBV29-1 and TRBJ2-2; D may be TRBD1 (6 bases). The CDR3 contains 14 residues. Trimming shortened V by 6 bases and J by 0 bases, and 11 bases separated the two germline ends. Germline V gene data show CDR1 as SQVTM and CDR2 as ANQGSEA. The DNA of the CDR3 is TGCAGCGTGGACGGGACACCGAACACCGGGGAGCTGTTTTTT. The encoded protein is CSVDGTPNTGELFF.

The V and J genes are TRBV28 and TRBJ1-1; a weak D match, TRBD1 (5 bases). Germline CDR1 and CDR2: MDHEN and SYDVKM. CDR3 size: 14 residues. V was clipped by 5 bases and J by 11 bases, with 21 bases between them. Written as DNA, the CDR3 is TGTGCCAGCAGTCCCGTTGGAGGGACCGTTCGGGCTTTCTTT. This gives the protein CASSPVGGTVRAFF.

The chain combines TRBV15 with TRBJ2-3, with 7 bases fitting TRBD2. J gave up 2 bases and V 0 bases, and 5 bases lay outside the gene matches. The V gene's germline CDR1 is LNHNV and CDR2 YYDKDF (reference sequence). The length of the CDR3 is 16 residues. DNA of the CDR3: TGTGCCACCAGCAGAGATAGGACTAGAGTCACAGATACGCAGTATTTT. It encodes CATSRDRTRVTDTQYF.

This clone appeared a few times. This chain uses TRBV11-3 with TRBJ2-1, with TRBD2 identical over 8 bases. Germline V CDR1 and CDR2: SGHNT, YENEEA. The CDR3 has 14 residues. Trimming cost V 4 bases and J 2 bases; bases outside gene matches: 1. The CDR3 sequence: CASSSAGAYNEQFF. For the CDR3, the DNA is TGTGCCAGCAGCTCAGCGGGAGCCTACAATGAGCAGTTCTTC.

The CDR3: CASSLPQGYGYTF. For the CDR3, the DNA is TGTGCCAGCAGCTTGCCACAGGGCTATGGCTACACCTTC. The chain combines TRBV5-6 with TRBJ1-2; D might be TRBD1 (6 bases). Trimming removed 1 base from V and 4 bases from J, with 8 bases in between. Germline V lookup: CDR1 SGHDT, CDR2 YYEEEE. This CDR3 is built from 13 residues.

The V and J genes are TRBV28 and TRBJ2-1; TRBD2 matches 12 bases. V was pared by 5 bases and J by 9 bases, with 14 bases of the junction left unmatched. The CDR3 runs 17 residues. Germline lookup yields CDR1 MDHEN and CDR2 SYDVKM. The CDR3 sequence: CASSPGLAGLKFFEQFF. The CDR3 DNA is TGTGCCAGCAGTCCGGGACTAGCGGGCCTCAAGTTTTTTGAGCAGTTCTTC.

This chain connects TRBV5-6 to TRBJ2-7; tentative D call: TRBD1 (6 bases). V was trimmed by 0 bases and J by 5 bases, leaving 18 bases between them. This CDR3 has 16 amino acids. Germline V gene data show CDR1 as SGHDT and CDR2 as YYEEEE. This CDR3 is CASSLGGLQGLNEQYF. The DNA for the CDR3 is TGTGCCAGCAGCTTGGGTGGGTTACAGGGTCTCAACGAGCAGTACTTC.